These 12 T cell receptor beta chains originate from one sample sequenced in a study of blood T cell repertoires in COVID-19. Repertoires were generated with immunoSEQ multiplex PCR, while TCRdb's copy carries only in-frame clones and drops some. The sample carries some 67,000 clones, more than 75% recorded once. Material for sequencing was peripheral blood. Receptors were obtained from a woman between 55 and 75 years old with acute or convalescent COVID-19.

The CDR3: CASSSLSGSRNGYTF. The DNA of the CDR3 is TGTGCCAGCTCATCACTTAGCGGGTCGAGGAATGGCTACACCTTC. V is TRBV18 and J is TRBJ1-2, with D unclear. Trimming pared 5 bases from V and 6 bases from J, leaving 19 bases between. Germline V gives CDR1 KGHSH, CDR2 LQKENI. This CDR3 contains 15 residues. The full variable domain, its missing parts supplied by reference TRBV18 and TRBJ1-2, is NAGVMQNPRHLVRRRGQEARLRCSPMKGHSHVYWYRQLPEEGLKFMVYLQKENIIDESGMPKERFSAEFPKEGPSILRIQQVVRGDSAAYFCASSSLSGSRNGYTFGSGTRLTVV.

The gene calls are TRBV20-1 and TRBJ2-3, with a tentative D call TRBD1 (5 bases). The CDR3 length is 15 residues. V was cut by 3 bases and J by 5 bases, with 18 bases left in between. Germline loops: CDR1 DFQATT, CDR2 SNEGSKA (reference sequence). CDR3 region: CSASLTTPRGDTQYF. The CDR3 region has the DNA TGCAGTGCTAGTTTGACAACCCCTAGGGGAGATACGCAGTATTTT.

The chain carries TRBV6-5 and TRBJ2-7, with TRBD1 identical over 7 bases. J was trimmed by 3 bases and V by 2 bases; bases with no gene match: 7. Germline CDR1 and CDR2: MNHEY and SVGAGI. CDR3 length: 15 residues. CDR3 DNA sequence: TGTGCCAGCAGTTACCCCAGGGACAGATACTACGAGCAGTACGTC. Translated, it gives CASSYPRDRYYEQYV.

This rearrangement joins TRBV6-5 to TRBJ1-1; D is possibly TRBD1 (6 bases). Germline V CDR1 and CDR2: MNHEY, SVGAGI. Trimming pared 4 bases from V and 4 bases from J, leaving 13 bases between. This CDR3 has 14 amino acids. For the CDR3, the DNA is TGTGCCAGCAGTTCAGGGGCCGGGGTCACTGAAGCTTTCTTT. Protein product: CASSSGAGVTEAFF.

CDR3 DNA sequence: TGCGCCAGCAGCTTGGTCCCCCCGGGGGGGCGGATAAACACCATATATTTT. This codes for CASSLVPPGGRINTIYF. This sequence joins TRBV5-1 and TRBJ1-3, with D possibly TRBD1 on 6 matching bases. Looked up from germline, CDR1 is SGHRS and CDR2 is YFSETQ. The CDR3 runs to 17 residues. V lost 0 bases, J lost 6 bases, and 19 bases lay in between.

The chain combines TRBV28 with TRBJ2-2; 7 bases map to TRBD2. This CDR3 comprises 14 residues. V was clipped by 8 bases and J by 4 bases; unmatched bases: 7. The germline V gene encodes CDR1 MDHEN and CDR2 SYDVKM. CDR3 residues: CASGLAGFTGELFF. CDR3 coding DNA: TGTGCCAGCGGCTTAGCGGGTTTCACCGGGGAGCTGTTTTTT.

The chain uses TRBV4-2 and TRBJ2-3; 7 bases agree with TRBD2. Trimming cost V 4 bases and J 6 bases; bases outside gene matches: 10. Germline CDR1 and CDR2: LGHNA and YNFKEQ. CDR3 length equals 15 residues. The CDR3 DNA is TGTGCCAGCAGCCCGAGAGCGGGGTTGGCGGATACGCAGTATTTT. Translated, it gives CASSPRAGLADTQYF.

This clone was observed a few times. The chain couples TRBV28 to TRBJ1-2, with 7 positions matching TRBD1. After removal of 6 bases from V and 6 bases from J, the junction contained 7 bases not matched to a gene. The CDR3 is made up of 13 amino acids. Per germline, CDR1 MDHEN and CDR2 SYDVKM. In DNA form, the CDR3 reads TGTGCCAGCAGGCCCCAGGGGGAAGATGGCTACACCTTC. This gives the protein CASRPQGEDGYTF.

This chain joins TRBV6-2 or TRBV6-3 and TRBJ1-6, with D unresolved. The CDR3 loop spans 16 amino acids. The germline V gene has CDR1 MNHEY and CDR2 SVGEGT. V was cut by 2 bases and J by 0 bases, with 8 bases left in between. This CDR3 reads CASSYVVSSYNSPLHF. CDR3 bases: TGTGCCAGCAGTTACGTGGTCAGCTCCTATAATTCACCCCTCCACTTT.

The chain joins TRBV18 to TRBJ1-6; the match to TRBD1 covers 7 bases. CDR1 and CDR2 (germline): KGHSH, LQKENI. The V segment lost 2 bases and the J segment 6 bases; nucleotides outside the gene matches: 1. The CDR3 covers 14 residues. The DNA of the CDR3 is TGTGCCAGCTCACCAGGGGACAGTAATTCACCCCTCCACTTT. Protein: CASSPGDSNSPLHF. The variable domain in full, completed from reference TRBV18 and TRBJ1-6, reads NAGVMQNPRHLVRRRGQEARLRCSPMKGHSHVYWYRQLPEEGLKFMVYLQKENIIDESGMPKERFSAEFPKEGPSILRIQQVVRGDSAAYFCASSPGDSNSPLHFGNGTRLTVT.

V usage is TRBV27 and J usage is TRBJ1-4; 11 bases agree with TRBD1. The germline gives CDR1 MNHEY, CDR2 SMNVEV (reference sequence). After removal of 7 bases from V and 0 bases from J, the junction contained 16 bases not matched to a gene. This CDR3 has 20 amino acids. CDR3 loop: CASKPRTGGTFLATNEKLFF. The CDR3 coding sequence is TGTGCCAGCAAACCACGGACAGGGGGCACCTTCCTTGCAACTAATGAAAAACTGTTTTTT.

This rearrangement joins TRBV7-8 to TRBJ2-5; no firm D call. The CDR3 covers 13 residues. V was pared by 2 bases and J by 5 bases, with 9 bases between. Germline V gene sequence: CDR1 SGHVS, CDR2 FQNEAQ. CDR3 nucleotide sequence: TGTGCCAGCAGCTTACGGCAGGTGGAGACCCAGTACTTC. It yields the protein CASSLRQVETQYF.